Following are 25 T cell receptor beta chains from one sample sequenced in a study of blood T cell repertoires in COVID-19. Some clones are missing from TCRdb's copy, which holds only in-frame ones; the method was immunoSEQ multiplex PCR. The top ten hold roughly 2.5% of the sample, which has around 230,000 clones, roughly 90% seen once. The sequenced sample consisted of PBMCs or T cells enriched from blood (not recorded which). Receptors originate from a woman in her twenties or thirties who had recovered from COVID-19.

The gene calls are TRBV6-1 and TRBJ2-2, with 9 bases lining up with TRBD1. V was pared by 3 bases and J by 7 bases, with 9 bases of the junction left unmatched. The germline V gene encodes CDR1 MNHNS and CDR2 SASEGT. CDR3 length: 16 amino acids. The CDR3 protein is CASSDDRGYLSGELFF. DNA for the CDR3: TGTGCCAGCAGTGATGACAGGGGGTATCTTAGCGGGGAGCTGTTTTTT.

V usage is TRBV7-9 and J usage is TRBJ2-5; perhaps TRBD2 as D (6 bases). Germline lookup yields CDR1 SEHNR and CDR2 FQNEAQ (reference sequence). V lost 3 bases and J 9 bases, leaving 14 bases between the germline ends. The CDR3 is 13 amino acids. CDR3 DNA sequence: TGTGCCAGCAGCTTGCGGGGTTCCGGTCCCCAGTACTTC. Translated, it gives CASSLRGSGPQYF.

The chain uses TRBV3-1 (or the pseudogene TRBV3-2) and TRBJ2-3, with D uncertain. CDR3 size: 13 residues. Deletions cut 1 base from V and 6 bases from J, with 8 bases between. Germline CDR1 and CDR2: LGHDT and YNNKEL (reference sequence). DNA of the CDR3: TGTGCCAGCAGCCAAGTTATCAGGGATACGCAGTATTTT. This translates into CASSQVIRDTQYF.

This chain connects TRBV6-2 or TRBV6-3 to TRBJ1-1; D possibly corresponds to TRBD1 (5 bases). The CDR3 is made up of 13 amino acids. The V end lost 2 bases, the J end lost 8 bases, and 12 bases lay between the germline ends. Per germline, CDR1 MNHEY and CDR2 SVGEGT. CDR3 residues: CASSYPLDIEAFF. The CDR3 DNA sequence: TGTGCCAGCAGTTACCCCCTGGACATCGAAGCTTTCTTT.

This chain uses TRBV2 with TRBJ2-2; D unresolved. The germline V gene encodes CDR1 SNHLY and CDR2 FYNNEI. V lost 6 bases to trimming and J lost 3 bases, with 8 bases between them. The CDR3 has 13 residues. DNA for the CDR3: TGTGCCAGCAGGCGACTGGACACCGGGGAGCTGTTTTTT. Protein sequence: CASRRLDTGELFF.

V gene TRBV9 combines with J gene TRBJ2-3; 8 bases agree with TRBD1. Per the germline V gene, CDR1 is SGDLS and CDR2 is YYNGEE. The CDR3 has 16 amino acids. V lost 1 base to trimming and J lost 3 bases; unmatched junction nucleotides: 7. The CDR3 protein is CASSVNPGQGTDTQYF. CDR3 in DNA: TGTGCCAGCAGCGTAAACCCCGGACAGGGAACAGATACGCAGTATTTT.

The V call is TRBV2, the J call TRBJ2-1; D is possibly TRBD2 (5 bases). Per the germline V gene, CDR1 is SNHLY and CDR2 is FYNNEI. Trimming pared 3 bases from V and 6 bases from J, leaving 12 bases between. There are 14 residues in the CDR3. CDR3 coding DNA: TGTGCCAGCAGTGACTCTCTAGGAGGCAATGAGCAGTTCTTC. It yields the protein CASSDSLGGNEQFF.

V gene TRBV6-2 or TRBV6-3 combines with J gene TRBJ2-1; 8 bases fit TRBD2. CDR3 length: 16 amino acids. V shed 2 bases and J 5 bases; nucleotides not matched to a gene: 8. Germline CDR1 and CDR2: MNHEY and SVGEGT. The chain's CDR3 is CASSYPGLGINNEQFF. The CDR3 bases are TGTGCCAGCAGTTACCCGGGACTAGGCATTAACAATGAGCAGTTCTTC.

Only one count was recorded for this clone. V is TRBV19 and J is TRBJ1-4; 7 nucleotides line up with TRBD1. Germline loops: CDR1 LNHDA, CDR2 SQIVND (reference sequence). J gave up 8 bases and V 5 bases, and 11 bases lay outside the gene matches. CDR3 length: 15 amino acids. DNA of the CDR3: TGTGCCAGTAGTCCTAGGGAAGGGGGCGGAGAAAAACTGTTTTTT. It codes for CASSPREGGGEKLFF.

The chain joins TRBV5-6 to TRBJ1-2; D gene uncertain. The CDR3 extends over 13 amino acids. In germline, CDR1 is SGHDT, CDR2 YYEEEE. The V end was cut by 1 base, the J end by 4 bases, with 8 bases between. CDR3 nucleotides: TGTGCCAGCAGCTTGCAGCAGGCCTATGGCTACACCTTC. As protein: CASSLQQAYGYTF.

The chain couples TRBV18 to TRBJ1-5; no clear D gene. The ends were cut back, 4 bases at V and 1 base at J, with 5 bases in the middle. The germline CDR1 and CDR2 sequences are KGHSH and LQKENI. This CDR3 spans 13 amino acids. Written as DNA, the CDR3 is TGTGCCAGCTCACTCGAGAGCAATCAGCCCCAGCATTTT. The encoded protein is CASSLESNQPQHF.

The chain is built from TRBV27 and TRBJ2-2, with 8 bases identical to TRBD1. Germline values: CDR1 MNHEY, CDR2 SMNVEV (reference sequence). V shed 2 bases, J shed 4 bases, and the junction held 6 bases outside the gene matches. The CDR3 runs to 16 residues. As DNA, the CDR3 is TGTGCCAGCAGTTTACAGCCAGGGGGCAGCACCGGGGAGCTGTTTTTT. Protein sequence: CASSLQPGGSTGELFF.

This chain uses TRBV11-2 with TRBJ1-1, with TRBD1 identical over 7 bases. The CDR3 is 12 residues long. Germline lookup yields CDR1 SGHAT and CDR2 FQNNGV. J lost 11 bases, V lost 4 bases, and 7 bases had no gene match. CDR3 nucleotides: TGTGCCAGCAGCTCGAACAGGGGTAGCGCTTTCTTT. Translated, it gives CASSSNRGSAFF.

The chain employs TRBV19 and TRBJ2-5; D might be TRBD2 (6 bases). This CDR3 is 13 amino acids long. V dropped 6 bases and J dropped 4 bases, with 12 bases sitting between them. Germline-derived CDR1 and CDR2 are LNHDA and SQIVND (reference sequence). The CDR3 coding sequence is TGTGCCAGTAGCCAAGGAGGGGCAGAGACCCAGTACTTC. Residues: CASSQGGAETQYF.

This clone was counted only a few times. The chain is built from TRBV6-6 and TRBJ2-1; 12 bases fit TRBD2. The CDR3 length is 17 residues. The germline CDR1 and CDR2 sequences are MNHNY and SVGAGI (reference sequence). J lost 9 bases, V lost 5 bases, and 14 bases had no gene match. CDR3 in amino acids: CASSRPLGLAGSGEQFF. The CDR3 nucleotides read TGTGCCAGCAGTCGCCCCCTGGGACTAGCGGGTTCTGGTGAGCAGTTCTTC.

The CDR3 DNA is TGTGCCAGCAGTGGTTACGCGAGCTCCTATAATTCACCCCTCCACTTT. Translated, it gives CASSGYASSYNSPLHF. The chain has TRBV25-1 and TRBJ1-6, with D hard to call. V lost 4 bases to trimming and J lost 0 bases, with 10 bases between them. Germline lookup yields CDR1 MGHDK and CDR2 SYGVNS. The CDR3 consists of 16 residues.

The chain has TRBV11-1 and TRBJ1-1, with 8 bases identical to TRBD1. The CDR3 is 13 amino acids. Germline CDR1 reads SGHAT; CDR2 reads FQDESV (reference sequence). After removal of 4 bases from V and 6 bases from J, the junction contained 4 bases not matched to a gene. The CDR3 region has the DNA TGTGCCAGCAGCTGGACAGGGAGGGCTGAAGCTTTCTTT. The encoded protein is CASSWTGRAEAFF.

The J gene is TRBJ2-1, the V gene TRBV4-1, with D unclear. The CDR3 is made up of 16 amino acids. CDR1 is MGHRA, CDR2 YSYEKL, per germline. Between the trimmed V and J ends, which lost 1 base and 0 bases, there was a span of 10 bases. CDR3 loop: CASSQGPPSSYNEQFF. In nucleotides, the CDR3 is TGCGCCAGCAGCCAAGGCCCCCCGAGCTCCTACAATGAGCAGTTCTTC.

CDR3 in DNA: TGTGCCACCCAGCGAACCATGAACACTGAAGCTTTCTTT. It is translated as CATQRTMNTEAFF. The V gene is TRBV14, the J gene TRBJ1-1, with D hard to call. The CDR3 is 13 amino acids. Germline assignment: CDR1 SGHDN and CDR2 FVKESK. V shed 10 bases and J shed 0 bases, with 12 bases lying between them.

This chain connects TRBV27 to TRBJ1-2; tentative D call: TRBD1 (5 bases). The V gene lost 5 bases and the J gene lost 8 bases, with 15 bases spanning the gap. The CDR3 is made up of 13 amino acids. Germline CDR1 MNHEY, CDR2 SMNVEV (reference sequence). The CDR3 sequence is CASSDSRVGGYTF. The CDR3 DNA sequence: TGTGCCAGCAGTGACAGTCGTGTCGGAGGCTACACCTTC.

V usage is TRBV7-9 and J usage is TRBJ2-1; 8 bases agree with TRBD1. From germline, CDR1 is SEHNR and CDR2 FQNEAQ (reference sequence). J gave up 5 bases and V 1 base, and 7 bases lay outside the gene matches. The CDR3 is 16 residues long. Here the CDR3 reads CASSLDLAGGHNEQFF. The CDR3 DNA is TGTGCCAGCAGCTTAGATCTGGCAGGGGGCCACAATGAGCAGTTCTTC.

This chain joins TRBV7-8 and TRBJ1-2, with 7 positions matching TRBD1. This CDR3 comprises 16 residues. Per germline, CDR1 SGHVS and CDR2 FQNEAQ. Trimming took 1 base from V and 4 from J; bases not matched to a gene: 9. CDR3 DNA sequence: TGTGCCAGCAGCTTAGGGACGACAGGGCTCTCCTATGGCTACACCTTC. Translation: CASSLGTTGLSYGYTF.

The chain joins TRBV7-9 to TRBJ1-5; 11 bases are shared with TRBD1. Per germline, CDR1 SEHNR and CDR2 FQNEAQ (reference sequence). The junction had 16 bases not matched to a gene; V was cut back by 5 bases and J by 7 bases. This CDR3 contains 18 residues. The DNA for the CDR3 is TGTGCCAGCAGCCACTACTACGACGGACAGGGGGCAAAGCAGCCCCAGCATTTT. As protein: CASSHYYDGQGAKQPQHF.

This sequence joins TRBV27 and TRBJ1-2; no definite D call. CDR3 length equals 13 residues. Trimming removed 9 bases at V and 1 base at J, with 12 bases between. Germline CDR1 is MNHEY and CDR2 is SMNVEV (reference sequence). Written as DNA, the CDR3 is TGTGCCAGTCGCCCCGGGATTAACTATGGCTACACCTTC. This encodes CASRPGINYGYTF.

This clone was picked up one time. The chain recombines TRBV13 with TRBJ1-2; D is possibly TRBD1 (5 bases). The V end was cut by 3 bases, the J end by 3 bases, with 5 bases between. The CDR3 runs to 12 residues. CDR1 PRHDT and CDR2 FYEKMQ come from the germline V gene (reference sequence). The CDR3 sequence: CASSFRDYGYTF. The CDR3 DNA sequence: TGTGCCAGCAGCTTCAGGGACTATGGCTACACCTTC.